Below, one T cell receptor beta chain is given with its context. This sample is drawn from a study of blood T cell repertoires in COVID-19. Looking at the study overall: Samples came from the United States, Italy and Spain, spanning acute and convalescent COVID-19. Sample material is recorded as cDNA or gDNA derived from T cells, B-cell-depleted T cells, or PBMCs.

Profiled with immunoSEQ multiplex PCR; TCRdb holds only in-frame clones, not every one. The sample lists hundreds of thousands of clones; roughly 79% were seen once. V was pared by 0 bases and J by 4 bases, with 1 base of the junction left unmatched. The length of the CDR3 is 15 residues. Per germline, CDR1 SGHRS and CDR2 YFSETQ. The sample taken for sequencing was peripheral blood. V is TRBV5-1 and J is TRBJ2-2; 9 positions agree with TRBD1. The source is an elderly woman with COVID-19, enrolled during active disease. For the CDR3, the DNA is TGCGCCAGCAGCTTGGACAGGGGGCCCACCGGGGAGCTGTTTTTT. Translating gives CASSLDRGPTGELFF. The full variable domain, completed using reference TRBV5-1 and TRBJ2-2, is KAGVTQTPRYLIKTRGQQVTLSCSPISGHRSVSWYQQTPGQGLQFLFEYFSETQRNKGNFPGRFSGRQFSNSRSEMNVSTLELGDSALYLCASSLDRGPTGELFFGEGSRLTVL.